These 2 T cell receptor beta chains were all obtained from the same sample, sequenced in a study of blood T cell dynamics during melanoma immunotherapy. Only in-frame clones appear in the TCRdb table, and some are missing; sequencing was by immunoSEQ multiplex PCR. This table holds more than 13,000 clones, 80% to 95% found once. Time point reported: week 3, after first cycle of checkpoint inhibitor. Source: blood, taken from a patient treated with checkpoint blockade. The receptors stem from a human donor with melanoma.

V usage is TRBV20-1 and J usage is TRBJ1-3; D remains ambiguous. Trimming took 3 bases from V and 8 from J, leaving 8 bases between them. The CDR3 has 11 amino acids. Germline CDR1 reads DFQATT; CDR2 reads SNEGSKA (reference sequence). The CDR3 loop reads CSASSQDTIYF. In DNA, the CDR3 is TGCAGTGCTAGCTCCCAAGACACCATATATTTT.

The J gene is TRBJ1-4, the V gene TRBV2; weak D call: TRBD1 (6 bases). The CDR3 consists of 17 residues. Germline values: CDR1 SNHLY, CDR2 FYNNEI. Trimming removed 3 bases from V and 0 bases from J, with 14 bases in between. The CDR3, as DNA: TGTGCCAGCAGTGAGAGGGGGGCCTCATCAACTAATGAAAAACTGTTTTTT. This encodes CASSERGASSTNEKLFF. The whole variable domain, remainder taken from reference TRBV2 and TRBJ1-4, is EPEVTQTPSHQVTQMGQEVILRCVPISNHLYFYWYRQILGQKVEFLVSFYNNEISEKSEIFDDQFSVERPDGSNFTLKIRSTKLEDSAMYFCASSERGASSTNEKLFFGSGTQLSVL.